The 20 T cell receptor beta chains below were found in one sample sequenced in a study of cytomegalovirus exposure and HLA in healthy donors. This PCR relied on a set of 60 Vbeta primers and 13 Jbeta primers. Assay used: immunoSEQ multiplex PCR; TCRdb lists only in-frame clones, some missing. There are around 100,000 clones in the sample; over 60% occur only once, and over 2% lies in the top ten. The specimen was PBMCs. The receptors here all came from a woman younger than 45 in good health and CMV-seronegative.

The V call is TRBV6-6, the J call TRBJ1-1; tentative D call: TRBD1 (6 bases). Trimming pared 6 bases from V and 2 bases from J, leaving 13 bases between. There are 14 residues in the CDR3. Germline CDR1 is MNHNY and CDR2 is SVGAGI (reference sequence). Here the CDR3 DNA reads TGTGCCAGCAGATTGGACAGCCAAAACACTGAAGCTTTCTTT. It codes for CASRLDSQNTEAFF.

The V and J genes are TRBV7-6 and TRBJ2-1; 11 positions match TRBD2. V dropped 5 bases and J dropped 1; count of bases not matched to a gene: 7. CDR3 size: 17 residues. Per germline, CDR1 SGHVS and CDR2 FNYEAQ. CDR3 in amino acids: CASSRELAGVSYNEQFF. In DNA form, the CDR3 reads TGTGCCAGCAGCCGCGAACTAGCGGGAGTTTCCTACAATGAGCAGTTCTTC. The whole variable domain, remainder taken from reference TRBV7-6 and TRBJ2-1, is GAGVSQSPRYKVTKRGQDVALRCDPISGHVSLYWYRQALGQGPEFLTYFNYEAQQDKSGLPNDRFSAERPEGSISTLTIQRTEQRDSAMYRCASSRELAGVSYNEQFFGPGTRLTVL.

CDR3 bases: TGTGCCAGCAGTCTCGAACAGGGAGTTGAAGCTTTCTTT. Its protein is CASSLEQGVEAFF. The J gene is TRBJ1-1, the V gene TRBV28; a weak D match, TRBD1 (6 bases). V was clipped by 5 bases and J by 7 bases, with 14 bases between them. The CDR3 has 13 residues. CDR1 and CDR2 (germline): MDHEN, SYDVKM.

The genes are TRBV29-1 and TRBJ1-2; 8 nucleotides line up with TRBD1. CDR3 size: 12 residues. Germline V gives CDR1 SQVTM, CDR2 ANQGSEA. In DNA form, the CDR3 reads TGCTCCGCTCGGACAGGGAACTATGGCTACACCTTC. Residues: CSARTGNYGYTF. The variable domain in full, completed from reference TRBV29-1 and TRBJ1-2, reads SAVISQKPSRDICQRGTSLTIQCQVDSQVTMMFWYRQQPGQSLTLIATANQGSEATYESGFVIDKFPISRPNLTFSTLTVSNMSPEDSSIYLCSARTGNYGYTFGSGTRLTVV.

The chain carries TRBV27 and TRBJ1-2; D possibly corresponds to TRBD1 (6 bases). V lost 3 bases, J lost 6 bases, and 20 bases lay in between. Per germline, CDR1 MNHEY and CDR2 SMNVEV (reference sequence). The CDR3 covers 16 residues. CDR3 DNA sequence: TGTGCCAGCAGTTTTAGTCCCTGGCAGGGGCTCAATGGCTACACCTTC. As protein: CASSFSPWQGLNGYTF.

The V and J genes are TRBV6-1 and TRBJ1-1, with D perhaps TRBD1 (5 bases). The germline V gene has CDR1 MNHNS and CDR2 SASEGT. The CDR3 extends over 15 amino acids. V lost 4 bases and J lost 10, with 22 bases in between. The CDR3 sequence: CASSGRVIRLNGAFF. DNA for the CDR3: TGTGCCAGCAGTGGCAGGGTAATTCGTCTAAACGGAGCTTTCTTT.

The chain carries TRBV5-1 and TRBJ2-1; D uncertain. Looked up from germline, CDR1 is SGHRS and CDR2 is YFSETQ. The V end lost 3 bases, the J end lost 0 bases, and 7 bases lay between the germline ends. CDR3 length: 14 amino acids. DNA of the CDR3: TGCGCCAGCAGCTCCTTTAGCTCCTACAATGAGCAGTTCTTC. Protein: CASSSFSSYNEQFF.

This clone is a singleton in its sample. V is TRBV30 and J is TRBJ2-5, with 12 bases matching TRBD1. V shed 4 bases, J shed 11 bases, and the junction held 8 bases outside the gene matches. Per germline, CDR1 GTSNPN and CDR2 SVGIG (reference sequence). This CDR3 is 13 amino acids long. DNA for the CDR3: TGTGCCTGGATTGGGACAGGGGGCGCTAGGCAGTACTTC. Protein sequence: CAWIGTGGARQYF. Complete variable domain (other parts from reference TRBV30 and TRBJ2-5): SQTIHQWPATLVQPVGSPLSLECTVEGTSNPNLYWYRQAAGRGLQLLFYSVGIGQISSEVPQNLSASRPQDRQFILSSKKLLLSDSGFYLCAWIGTGGARQYFGPGTRLLVL.

The rearrangement joins TRBV11-2 to TRBJ2-5; TRBD2 matches 8 bases. The germline V gene has CDR1 SGHAT and CDR2 FQNNGV. Trimming cost V 3 bases and J 5 bases; bases outside gene matches: 8. The CDR3 is 15 residues long. For the CDR3, the DNA is TGTGCCAGCAGCTTGCCACTACTAGCGGTGGAGACCCAGTACTTC. Translated: CASSLPLLAVETQYF. Supplemented by reference TRBV11-2 and TRBJ2-5, the full variable domain reads EAGVAQSPRYKIIEKRQSVAFWCNPISGHATLYWYQQILGQGPKLLIQFQNNGVVDDSQLPKDRFSAERLKGVDSTLKIQPAKLEDSAVYLCASSLPLLAVETQYFGPGTRLLVL.

This chain connects TRBV28 to TRBJ2-5, with a tentative D call TRBD2 (6 bases). Germline V lookup: CDR1 MDHEN, CDR2 SYDVKM. This CDR3 has 14 residues. V shed 5 bases and J shed 4 bases, with 14 bases lying between them. This CDR3 reads CASSTPTRRETQYF. The CDR3 DNA follows: TGTGCCAGCAGTACCCCGACTAGGAGAGAGACCCAGTACTTC.

Only a few counts were recorded for this clone. The rearrangement uses TRBV28 and TRBJ2-3; 9 bases map to TRBD2. Per germline, CDR1 MDHEN and CDR2 SYDVKM. Unmatched junction bases numbered 1, after V lost 6 bases and J lost 0 bases. The CDR3 spans 14 residues. The CDR3 reads CASRLAGSTDTQYF. The CDR3 bases are TGTGCCAGCAGGCTAGCGGGAAGCACAGATACGCAGTATTTT.

The chain recombines TRBV6-6 with TRBJ2-1; 7 bases match TRBD2. Germline assignment: CDR1 MNHNY and CDR2 SVGAGI (reference sequence). Trimming cost V 8 bases and J 7 bases; bases outside gene matches: 2. CDR3 length: 11 residues. This CDR3 is CASGSGNEQFF. Here the CDR3 DNA reads TGTGCCAGCGGTAGCGGGAATGAGCAGTTCTTC.

The chain is built from TRBV27 and TRBJ2-3; perhaps TRBD2 as D (5 bases). The CDR3 is made up of 14 amino acids. Germline CDR1 and CDR2: MNHEY and SMNVEV (reference sequence). V was clipped by 5 bases and J by 1 base, with 10 bases between them. The CDR3 is CASSAEGRTDTQYF. The CDR3, as DNA: TGTGCCAGCAGTGCCGAGGGCCGCACAGATACGCAGTATTTT.

V is TRBV6-1 and J is TRBJ1-2; no clear D gene. CDR1 MNHNS and CDR2 SASEGT come from the germline V gene. The length of the CDR3 is 15 residues. V lost 7 bases and J lost 3, with 18 bases in between. Here the CDR3 reads CASNVVVGRDYGYTF. The CDR3 DNA is TGTGCCAGCAACGTAGTAGTGGGTCGGGACTATGGCTACACCTTC.

The rearrangement joins TRBV27 to TRBJ2-7, with 8 bases aligning to TRBD1. CDR3 length: 14 residues. Trimming removed 5 bases from V and 0 bases from J; junction bases left unmatched: 3. In germline, CDR1 is MNHEY, CDR2 SMNVEV (reference sequence). DNA for the CDR3: TGTGCCAGCAGTCGGGACAGGACCTCCTACGAGCAGTACTTC. Its protein product is CASSRDRTSYEQYF.

V is TRBV6-6 and J is TRBJ1-1; 10 bases align to TRBD1. V lost 5 bases, J lost 5 bases, and 5 bases stayed unmatched. This CDR3 is 14 amino acids long. Germline V gives CDR1 MNHNY, CDR2 SVGAGI (reference sequence). The CDR3 nucleotides read TGTGCCAGCAGTAAGGGACAGGGGTCGACTGAAGCTTTCTTT. The encoded protein is CASSKGQGSTEAFF.

The chain recombines TRBV30 with TRBJ1-3; 11 bases align to TRBD1. The CDR3 spans 15 residues. V gave up 2 bases and J gave up 2 bases; unmatched junction bases: 2. CDR1 and CDR2 (germline): GTSNPN, SVGIG (reference sequence). The CDR3 reads CAWSKDRGPGNTIYF. CDR3 coding DNA: TGTGCCTGGAGTAAGGACAGGGGGCCTGGAAACACCATATATTTT.

This chain links TRBV5-1 with TRBJ2-7; maybe TRBD2 (6 bases). CDR1 is SGHRS, CDR2 YFSETQ, per germline. The CDR3 totals 15 residues. V lost 4 bases and J lost 5, with 19 bases in between. As DNA, the CDR3 is TGCGCCAGCAGCCCCGGACTATCCCCGTGGGACGAGCAGTACTTC. This gives the protein CASSPGLSPWDEQYF.

This clone was picked up a small number of times. This chain connects TRBV27 to TRBJ2-1; TRBD2 aligns across 12 bases. Germline V gene sequence: CDR1 MNHEY, CDR2 SMNVEV (reference sequence). The V gene end was trimmed by 4 bases and the J gene end by 7 bases; junction bases not matched to a gene: 5. This CDR3 region has 15 residues. CDR3 coding DNA: TGTGCCAGCAGTTCCCTAGCGGGAGGGGTAAATGAGCAGTTCTTC. This codes for CASSSLAGGVNEQFF.

This chain uses TRBV5-1 with TRBJ2-1; TRBD2 agrees at 9 bases. Per germline, CDR1 SGHRS and CDR2 YFSETQ. This CDR3 spans 15 amino acids. V was pared by 4 bases and J by 5 bases, with 7 bases of the junction left unmatched. Here the CDR3 reads CASSPGLADDNEQFF. The CDR3 region has the DNA TGCGCCAGCAGCCCGGGACTAGCAGACGACAATGAGCAGTTCTTC.